This T cell receptor beta chain is drawn from a study of cytomegalovirus exposure and HLA in healthy donors. At the level of the study: Drawn from HLA-typed donors, about 85 million unique TCRs were held in an early data release.

The PCR had 60 Vbeta and 13 Jbeta primers. The table came from immunoSEQ multiplex PCR; TCRdb's copy has only in-frame clones and leaves some out. The sample consists of over 65,000 clones, roughly 74% of them appearing once. The ends were cut back, 7 bases at V and 5 bases at J, with 11 bases in the middle. This CDR3 has 13 residues. The germline gives CDR1 LNHDA, CDR2 SQIVND (reference sequence). The TCR was taken from a man aged 35-49 years in good health and CMV-seronegative. The chain links TRBV19 to TRBJ2-2, with no clear D. Sequenced sample: PBMCs. CDR3 sequence (DNA): TGTGCCAGTACCCTTGCTAGTACCGGGGAGCTGTTTTTT. Translation gives CASTLASTGELFF.